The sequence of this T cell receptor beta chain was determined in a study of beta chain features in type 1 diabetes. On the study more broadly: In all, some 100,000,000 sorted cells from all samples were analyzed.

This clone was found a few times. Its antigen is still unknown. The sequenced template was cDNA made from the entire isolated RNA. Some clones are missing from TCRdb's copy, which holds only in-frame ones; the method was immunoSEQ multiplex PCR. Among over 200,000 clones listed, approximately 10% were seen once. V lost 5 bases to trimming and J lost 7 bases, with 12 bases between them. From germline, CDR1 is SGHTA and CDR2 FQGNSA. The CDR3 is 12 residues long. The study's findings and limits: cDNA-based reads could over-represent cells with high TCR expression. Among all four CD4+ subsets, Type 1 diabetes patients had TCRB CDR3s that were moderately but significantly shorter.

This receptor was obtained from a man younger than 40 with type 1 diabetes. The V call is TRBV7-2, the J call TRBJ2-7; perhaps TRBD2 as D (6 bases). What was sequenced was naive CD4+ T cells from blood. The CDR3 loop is CASSRFGGEQYF. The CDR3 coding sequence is TGTGCCAGCAGCCGGTTCGGGGGTGAGCAGTACTTC.